Only one count was recorded for the clone carrying this T cell receptor (beta chain). Its antigen is as yet unknown. This sample stems from a study of cytomegalovirus exposure and HLA in healthy donors. PCR involved 60 Vbeta and 13 Jbeta primers. Using immunoSEQ multiplex PCR, the repertoire was profiled, and TCRdb retains in-frame clones only, with some absent. Here the sample spans about 150,000 clones, 75% to 85% being singletons. Broader study findings: V- and J-gene trimming in TCR beta was tied to a missense DCLRE1C variant by an analysis performed later.

This CDR3 has 13 amino acids. Germline values: CDR1 SQVTM, CDR2 ANQGSEA. With V trimmed by 4 bases and J by 4 bases, 1 base remained unmatched. The genes are TRBV29-1 and TRBJ1-5; 10 bases align to TRBD1. The sequence was collected from a man aged 45 to 65 in good health and CMV-seropositive. What was sequenced was PBMCs. CDR3 DNA sequence: TGCAGCGTTGCGGACAGGGGGAATCAGCCCCAGCATTTT. Residues: CSVADRGNQPQHF. Full variable domain (remainder filled in from reference TRBV29-1 and TRBJ1-5): SAVISQKPSRDICQRGTSLTIQCQVDSQVTMMFWYRQQPGQSLTLIATANQGSEATYESGFVIDKFPISRPNLTFSTLTVSNMSPEDSSIYLCSVADRGNQPQHFGDGTRLSIL.